The text below deals with one T cell receptor beta chain. Its antigen is still unknown. Base qualities are not recorded, but no much larger clone differs from it by a single base. A second Seattle source provided samples from volunteer blood donors who had recovered from COVID-19. Whole blood was collected in K2EDTA tubes by collaborating institutions according to the institutions' own protocols. For TCRbeta analysis, collaborators shipped samples in one of three forms: frozen whole blood, isolated PBMCs, or DNA extracted from either of those sample types. From a lookup of the germline V gene, CDR1 and CDR2 are SGHRS and YFSETQ. The CDR3, cysteine through phenylalanine, is 14 amino acids long. The kept DNA is CDR3 alone, 42 bases in frame from the first base. The germline ends are 7 bases apart after V is trimmed by 0 bases and J by 0 bases. TCRbeta CDR3 regions were amplified from genomic DNA using the immunoSEQ Assay, a bias-controlled multiplex PCR. Per the source publication's procedure: The number of nucleated cells in each sample was estimated by amplification of reference gene primers within the assay. To quantify the absolute abundance of each unique TCRbeta CDR3 rearrangement, sequence reads were collapsed and filtered. Productive Simpson clonality was computed per sample as the square root of Simpson's diversity index over productive rearrangements. Not all clones reach the TCRdb copy of this immuneACCESS table, which keeps in-frame sequences only. Checked studies attribute under half of the gap to unresolved V genes and leave the rest unexplained. V and J calls and clone size come straight from that table; D and trimming were deduced from the DNA. The sample includes a few hundred thousand clones, with approximately 85% observed a single time. The ten largest clones represent 2.9% of the sample.

These data belong to a study of blood T cell repertoires in COVID-19 (dated by TCRdb to between 2020 and 2021). At the level of the whole study: Collaborator samples came from the United States, Italy and Spain and covered acute and convalescent phases of COVID-19. The material from the prospective study consisted of cDNA or gDNA derived from T cells, B-cell-depleted T cells, or PBMCs. Deeply sampled blood TCRbeta repertoires from subjects exposed to, actively infected with, or recovered from COVID-19 were included in the dataset. Where available, HLA class I and class II types were obtained from metadata supplied by the sample provider rather than from assay-based typing. The repertoires were released in a freely available public database intended as a resource for research on the immune response to SARS-CoV-2. The samples were drawn from two sources: the first 160 participants of the ongoing ImmuneRACE study, and over 950 subjects contributed by 6 global collaborators. A de-identified subject ID, COVID-19 status, age in years and sex were almost always included in the sample metadata.

Broad study findings and their caveats: The quantity of clinical and demographic metadata differed by source and by participant and was supplied without curation.

The clonotype was recovered from a man in his fifties or sixties who had recovered from COVID-19. The chain was built from TRBV5-1 and TRBJ2-7, with TRBD1 tentatively as D gene (6 bases match). Sequencing was done on a sample of peripheral blood. The DNA is as follows: TGCGCCAGCAGCTTGGCCAGGGGCTCCTACGAGCAGTACTTC. Translated, it reads CASSLARGSYEQYF. With the rest looked up from the reference TRBV5-1 and TRBJ2-7 genes rather than sequenced, the full variable domain is KAGVTQTPRYLIKTRGQQVTLSCSPISGHRSVSWYQQTPGQGLQFLFEYFSETQRNKGNFPGRFSGRQFSNSRSEMNVSTLELGDSALYLCASSLARGSYEQYFGPGTRLTVT.